This entry describes one TCR beta chain. Clones were sequenced by immunoSEQ multiplex PCR, and TCRdb holds only the in-frame ones, with some missing. The sample records under 200,000 clones, approximately 93% being singletons. This sample was included in a study of control samples from healthy donors and cancer patients. V gave up 0 bases and J gave up 1 base, with 9 bases separating them. This CDR3 spans 16 amino acids. In germline, CDR1 is MNHEY, CDR2 SMNVEV (reference sequence). This TCR was recovered from a woman between 35 and 50 years old in good health. Sequenced sample: blood. V and J are TRBV27 and TRBJ2-2; the D gene is possibly TRBD2 (5 bases). CDR3 sequence (DNA): TGTGCCAGCAGTTTATCGAGGGCCTTGAACACCGGGGAGCTGTTTTTT. It specifies CASSLSRALNTGELFF.